Listed here are 20 T cell receptor beta chains from one sample, sequenced in a study of blood T cells in healthy people across ages. Then a second PCR, running roughly 6 to 11 cycles, was carried out with a sample-barcoded 5' primer and a J-beta primer mix. Each CDR3 protein is one row after TCRdb ran MiXCR on the 5' RACE reads. The sample holds about 840,000 distinct CDR3 sequences, 25% to 30% seen once. These data were likewise used in another study, on T cells of mothers and their children.

Sequenced: blood. The receptors originated from a woman aged 40 to 50 in good health.

About this clonotype itself: Possible read error: a much larger clone is one base away. The chain carries TRBV4-1 and TRBJ1-2; maybe TRBD1 (6 bases). CDR3 length: 15 amino acids. In germline, CDR1 is MGHRA, CDR2 YSYEKL. CDR3 DNA sequence: TGCGCCAGCAGCCAAGTACCAGGGGCGTCCTATGACTACACCTTC. Its protein is CASSQVPGASYDYTF.

This clonotype was seen a handful of times. Germline is not matched at one junction end, which may reflect a read error. This sequence joins TRBV5-8 and TRBJ1-2; possible D gene TRBD1, 5 bases. CDR3 length: 13 residues. Germline-derived CDR1 and CDR2 are SGHTS and YDEGEE. The CDR3 sequence: CASSPQGYYGCTF. The CDR3 nucleotides are TGTGCCAGCTCCCCCCAGGGCTACTATGGCTGCACCTTC. The full variable domain, its missing parts supplied by reference TRBV5-8 and TRBJ1-2, is EAGVTQSPTHLIKTRGQQATLRCSPISGHTSVYWYQQALGLGLQFLLWYDEGEERNRGNFPPRFSGRQFPNYSSELNVNALELEDSALYLCASSPQGYYGCTFGSGTRLTVV.

In its sample, this clonotype was seen many times. The chain carries TRBV20-1 and TRBJ2-7; D unclear. There are 15 residues in the CDR3. Germline values: CDR1 DFQATT, CDR2 SNEGSKA (reference sequence). Trimming left V 0 bases short and J 0 bases short, with 12 bases between. The CDR3 loop is CSARDLAPISYEQYF. The CDR3 nucleotides are TGCAGTGCTAGAGATCTCGCACCCATCTCCTACGAGCAGTACTTC.

This clonotype has ten or more counts. V gene TRBV27 combines with J gene TRBJ2-1, with TRBD1 matching 11 bases. CDR3 length: 15 residues. Germline trimming cut 5 bases from V and 8 bases from J; bases unmatched to any gene: 8. Germline V gene sequence: CDR1 MNHEY, CDR2 SMNVEV (reference sequence). The DNA for the CDR3 is TGTGCCAGCAGTACCTGGACAGGGGGCATCTATGAGCAGTTCTTC. This translates into CASSTWTGGIYEQFF.

The chain uses TRBV27 and TRBJ1-1; perhaps TRBD1 as D (6 bases). The CDR3 is made up of 15 amino acids. V was shortened by 8 bases and J by 0 bases, with 16 bases between the two germline ends. CDR1 is MNHEY and CDR2 is SMNVEV in the germline V gene (reference sequence). This CDR3 reads CASSPAGAMNTEAFF. CDR3 nucleotide sequence: TGTGCCAGCTCCCCGGCAGGGGCTATGAACACTGAAGCTTTCTTT.

The gene calls are TRBV12-3 or TRBV12-4 and TRBJ2-1, with TRBD1 matching over 7 bases. Trimming at V came to 2 bases and at J to 1 base, leaving 5 bases not matched to a gene. This CDR3 has 16 amino acids. CDR3: CASSLSPRGSYNEQFF. The CDR3 nucleotides read TGTGCCAGCAGTTTAAGTCCCAGGGGGTCCTACAATGAGCAGTTCTTC.

This clonotype occurred many times. The chain has TRBV7-2 and TRBJ2-3; TRBD2 agrees at 7 bases. The CDR3 has 15 amino acids. Trimming removed 1 base from V and 0 bases from J; junction bases left unmatched: 1. Germline V lookup: CDR1 SGHTA, CDR2 FQGNSA. The CDR3 DNA reads TGTGCCAGCAGCTTAGTGGGGGGGAGCACAGATACGCAGTATTTT. Translating it yields CASSLVGGSTDTQYF.

The rearrangement links TRBV9 to TRBJ1-1; D is undetermined. The germline gives CDR1 SGDLS, CDR2 YYNGEE. This CDR3 has 14 amino acids. V lost 0 bases to trimming and J lost 5 bases, with 11 bases between them. CDR3 in DNA: TGTGCCAGCAGCGTAGCGGAGGGTTGGACTGAAGCTTTCTTT. It translates to CASSVAEGWTEAFF.

DNA of the CDR3: TGTGCCAGCAGCCCGCCCGGGGGCACGCAGTATTTT. As protein: CASSPPGGTQYF. The chain employs TRBV6-2 or TRBV6-3 and TRBJ2-3; D tentatively reads TRBD1 or TRBD2 (6 bases each). Trimming removed 6 bases at V and 9 bases at J, with 13 bases between. This CDR3 has 12 residues. The V gene's germline CDR1 is MNHEY and CDR2 SVGEGT.

This clonotype appeared a few times. A read error may be the cause here, since a much bigger clone is one base away. This chain links TRBV3-1 with TRBJ1-3, with D possibly being TRBD1 (6 bases). CDR3 length: 14 residues. CDR1 LGHDT and CDR2 YNNKEL come from the germline V gene (reference sequence). Trimming cost V 7 bases and J 2 bases, with 12 bases left between them. CDR3 sequence: CASNPRGAGNTIYF. The CDR3 region has the DNA TGTGCCAGCAACCCGAGGGGGGCTGGAAACACCATATATTTT.

This clonotype was recorded a few times. The rearrangement joins TRBV3-1 to TRBJ2-5; D tentatively reads TRBD1 or TRBD2 (5 bases each). The J call could be wrong; TRBJ2-7 is a better fit for the DNA end. CDR3 size: 12 residues. CDR1 and CDR2 from the germline V gene are LGHDT and YNNKEL (reference sequence). The DNA of the CDR3 is TGTGCCAGCAACAAACCCGGGGCCGAGCAGTACTTC. Translated: CASNKPGAEQYF.

To note about this clonotype: At one of its ends the junction is not consistent with the germline gene, which may arise from a read error. The chain recombines TRBV30 with TRBJ2-2; 7 positions match TRBD1. Germline assignment: CDR1 GTSNPN and CDR2 SVGIG (reference sequence). This CDR3 has 15 residues. The CDR3 protein is CAWTPGTVNTGELFF. CDR3 DNA: TGTGCCTGGACCCCAGGGACAGTGAACACCGGGGAACTGTTTTTT.

The chain couples TRBV20-1 to TRBJ2-5; D unclear. CDR3 length: 12 amino acids. Trimming shortened V by 3 bases and J by 5 bases, and 10 bases separated the two germline ends. Germline loops: CDR1 DFQATT, CDR2 SNEGSKA (reference sequence). CDR3 bases: TGCAGTGCTAGTGCGGAGACGGAGACCCAGTACTTC. Encoded protein: CSASAETETQYF.

The rearrangement uses TRBV29-1 and TRBJ2-7; D may be TRBD2 (5 bases). Between the trimmed V and J ends, which lost 3 bases and 0 bases, there was a span of 9 bases. Germline CDR1 SQVTM, CDR2 ANQGSEA. This CDR3 region has 13 residues. Here the CDR3 DNA reads TGCAGCGTTGAGAGGGCAGACTCCTACGAGCAGTACTTC. Translating it yields CSVERADSYEQYF.

Concerning this clonotype itself: One end of the junction does not line up with germline, which may come from a read error. The chain recombines TRBV9 with TRBJ1-1, with no clear D. The V gene's germline CDR1 is SGDLS and CDR2 YYNGEE. The CDR3 length is 14 residues. CDR3: CASSPVLQNTEALF. As DNA, the CDR3 is TGTGCCAGCAGCCCCGTACTCCAAAACACTGAAGCTCTCTTT. The variable domain in full, with the rest retrieved from reference TRBV9 and TRBJ1-1, is DSGVTQTPKHLITATGQRVTLRCSPRSGDLSVYWYQQSLDQGLQFLIQYYNGEERAKGNILERFSAQQFPDLHSELNLSSLELGDSALYFCASSPVLQNTEALFGQGTRLTVV.

The chain combines TRBV28 with TRBJ2-5; D is uncertain. CDR1 and CDR2 from the germline V gene are MDHEN and SYDVKM. V shed 8 bases and J shed 7 bases, with 14 bases lying between them. The CDR3 contains 12 residues. The CDR3 DNA is TGTGCCAGCGGCTCGTTTGAAGGGACCCAGTACTTC. This encodes CASGSFEGTQYF.

With regard to this clonotype: Relative to the germline gene, one junction end is altered; a read error may explain this. The chain links TRBV7-3 to TRBJ2-2, with D perhaps matching TRBD1 or TRBD2 (5 bases each). This CDR3 is 14 amino acids long. From germline, CDR1 is SGHTA and CDR2 FQGTGA. The CDR3 is CASSQGPKTGELFF. CDR3 nucleotide sequence: TGTGCCAGCAGCCAGGGACCGAAGACCGGGGAGCTGTTTTTT.

This clonotype was found a few times. The chain employs TRBV20-1 and TRBJ1-5; tentatively, D is TRBD1 (5 bases). The CDR3 is made up of 14 amino acids. The V gene lost 3 bases and the J gene lost 3 bases, with 12 bases spanning the gap. CDR1 DFQATT and CDR2 SNEGSKA come from the germline V gene (reference sequence). CDR3 nucleotide sequence: TGCAGTGCTAGTCAAGGGGCCCCCAATCAGCCCCAGCATTTT. Its translation is CSASQGAPNQPQHF.

For this clonotype: At one of its ends the junction is not consistent with the germline gene, which may arise from a read error. V usage is TRBV6-2 or TRBV6-3 and J usage is TRBJ2-7; the D call may be TRBD1 or TRBD2 (5 bases each). Germline CDR1 and CDR2: MNHEY and SVGEGT. CDR3 length: 15 amino acids. The CDR3 nucleotides are TGTGCCAGCAGTTATTCGGGGCCTTTATCCTGCGAGCAGTACTTC. It codes for CASSYSGPLSCEQYF.

V usage is TRBV12-3 or TRBV12-4 and J usage is TRBJ2-1; 14 positions match TRBD2. The trim removed 6 bases at V and 3 bases at J, leaving 4 bases unmatched. This CDR3 region has 16 residues. The CDR3 region is CASRGLAGERYNEQFF. In nucleotides, the CDR3 is TGTGCCAGCAGGGGACTAGCGGGGGAACGCTACAATGAGCAGTTCTTC.